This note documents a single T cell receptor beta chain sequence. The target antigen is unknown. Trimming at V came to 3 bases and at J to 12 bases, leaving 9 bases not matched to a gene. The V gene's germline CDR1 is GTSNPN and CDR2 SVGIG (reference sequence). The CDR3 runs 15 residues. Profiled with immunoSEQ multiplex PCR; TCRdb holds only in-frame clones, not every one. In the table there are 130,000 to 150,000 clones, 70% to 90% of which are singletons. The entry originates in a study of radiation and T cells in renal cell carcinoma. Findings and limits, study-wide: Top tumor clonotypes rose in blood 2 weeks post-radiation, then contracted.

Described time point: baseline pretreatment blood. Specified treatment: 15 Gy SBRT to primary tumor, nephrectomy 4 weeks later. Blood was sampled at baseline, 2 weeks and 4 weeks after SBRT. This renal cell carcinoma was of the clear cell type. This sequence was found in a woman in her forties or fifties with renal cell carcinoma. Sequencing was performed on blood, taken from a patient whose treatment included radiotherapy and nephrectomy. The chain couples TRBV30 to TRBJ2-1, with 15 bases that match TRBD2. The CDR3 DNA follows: TGTGCCTGGAGCCCAGGACTAGCGGGGGGGAAGGGGCAGTTCTTC. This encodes CAWSPGLAGGKGQFF. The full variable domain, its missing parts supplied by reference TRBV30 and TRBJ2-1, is SQTIHQWPATLVQPVGSPLSLECTVEGTSNPNLYWYRQAAGRGLQLLFYSVGIGQISSEVPQNLSASRPQDRQFILSSKKLLLSDSGFYLCAWSPGLAGGKGQFFGPGTRLTVL.